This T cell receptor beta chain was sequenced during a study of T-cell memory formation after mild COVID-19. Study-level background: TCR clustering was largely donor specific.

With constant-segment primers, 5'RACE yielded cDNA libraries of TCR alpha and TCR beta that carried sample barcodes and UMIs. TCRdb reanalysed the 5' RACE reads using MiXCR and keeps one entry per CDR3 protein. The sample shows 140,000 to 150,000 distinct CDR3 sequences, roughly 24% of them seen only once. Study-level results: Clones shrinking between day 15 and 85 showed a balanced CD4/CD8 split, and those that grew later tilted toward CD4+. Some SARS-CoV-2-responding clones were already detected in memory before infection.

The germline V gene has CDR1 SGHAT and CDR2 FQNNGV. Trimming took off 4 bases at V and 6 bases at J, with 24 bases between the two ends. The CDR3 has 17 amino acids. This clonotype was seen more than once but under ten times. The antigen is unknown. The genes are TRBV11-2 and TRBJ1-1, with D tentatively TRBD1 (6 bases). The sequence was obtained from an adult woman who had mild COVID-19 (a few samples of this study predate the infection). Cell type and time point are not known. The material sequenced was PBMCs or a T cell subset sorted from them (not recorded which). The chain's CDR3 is CASSSRRHRTVGPEAFF. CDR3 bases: TGTGCCAGCAGCTCCCGCCGCCATCGGACAGTAGGCCCTGAAGCTTTCTTT.